These 2 T cell receptor beta chains came from one sample sequenced in a study of read filtering for tumor transcriptome and immune sequencing (TCRdb year 2020). Instrument used: Illumina HiSeq 4000. TCR libraries were built from 400 ng RNA with the Immunoverse kit, using molecular barcoded adaptors covering alpha/delta and beta/gamma chains. TCRdb handled the public reads itself, with Q25 trimming in fastp and clone calling in MiXCR, and kept productive beta chains. For every CDR3 protein sequence, its rows merge into one entry that carries the most common genes and DNA. For this sample there are more than 70,000 distinct CDR3 sequences; 20% to 25% appear just once. Over 10% of the sample comes from the top ten. The sequencing sample was made of a population of CD138-negative cells sorted from bone marrow. The sample's cell subset or site label, decoded: bone marrow mononuclear cells depleted of CD138+ plasma/myeloma cells by negative magnetic selection. These receptors came from a donor aged 40 or over with multiple myeloma.

Concerning this clonotype: This is likely an artifact of a read error, given a far larger clone one base away. The chain employs TRBV7-9 and TRBJ2-1, with 9 bases fitting TRBD2. Germline V gives CDR1 SEHNR, CDR2 FQNEAQ (reference sequence). The CDR3 runs to 16 residues. CDR3 in amino acids: CASSAPRGGGVFEQLF. In DNA, the CDR3 is TGTGCCAGCAGCGCCCCGAGGGGCGGGGGGGTCTTTGAGCAGTTGTTC.

As to this clonotype: Mismatch with germline at one junction end may stem from a read error. This chain joins TRBV20-1 and TRBJ2-5, with D hard to call. The CDR3 consists of 11 residues. Germline V gives CDR1 DFQATT, CDR2 SNEGSKA (reference sequence). The CDR3 loop is CSAQVQKTQYF. The CDR3 DNA follows: TGCAGTGCTCAGGTCCAAAAGACCCAGTACTTC.